The text below deals with one TCR beta chain. This entry belongs to a study of blood T cell repertoires in COVID-19. Assay: immunoSEQ multiplex PCR; the TCRdb copy retains only in-frame clones and omits some. The sample records roughly 700,000 clones, over 80% being singletons. The sample taken for sequencing was peripheral blood. This receptor was taken from a woman between 18 and 29 years old with acute or convalescent COVID-19.

The CDR3 loop reads CASSLEAVAVLYEQYF. The CDR3 bases are TGTGCCAGCAGCTTAGAAGCGGTAGCGGTTCTCTACGAGCAGTACTTC. The chain has TRBV7-2 and TRBJ2-7, with D tentatively TRBD2 (6 bases). Germline V gene data show CDR1 as SGHTA and CDR2 as FQGNSA. V was trimmed by 1 base and J by 3 bases, leaving 16 bases between them. This CDR3 spans 16 amino acids.